Below are 5 T cell receptor beta chains sequenced from a single sample in a study of control samples from healthy donors and cancer patients. Assay: immunoSEQ multiplex PCR; the TCRdb copy retains only in-frame clones and omits some. This sample carries 85,000 to 95,000 clones, roughly 86% of them seen once, and the ten largest clones take around 9.5%. The specimen sequenced was blood. The origin of the receptors is a woman aged 60 to 75 in good health.

The chain is built from TRBV12-3 or TRBV12-4 and TRBJ2-1; D perhaps matches TRBD2 (5 bases). This CDR3 comprises 12 residues. Trimming took 6 bases from V and 7 from J, leaving 10 bases between them. The CDR3 spells CASSTRRNEQFF. The DNA for the CDR3 is TGTGCCAGCAGCACAAGGAGGAATGAGCAGTTCTTC.

In nucleotides, the CDR3 is TGTGCCAGCAGTGACAGTCTTGCGAGGGAGACCCAGTACTTC. Translation: CASSDSLARETQYF. The chain uses TRBV2 and TRBJ2-5, with D hard to call. The V gene's germline CDR1 is SNHLY and CDR2 FYNNEI. V lost 3 bases and J 5 bases, leaving 13 bases between the germline ends. CDR3 length: 14 residues.

V usage is TRBV28 and J usage is TRBJ1-4; D possibly corresponds to TRBD1 (5 bases). The V and J ends lost 4 bases and 0 bases respectively, with 9 bases between them. Germline CDR1 is MDHEN and CDR2 is SYDVKM. This CDR3 contains 15 residues. The CDR3 region has the DNA TGTGCCAGCAGTTCCTCGACAGCAACTAATGAAAAACTGTTTTTT. Translation gives CASSSSTATNEKLFF. The whole variable domain, filled in from reference TRBV28 and TRBJ1-4, reads DVKVTQSSRYLVKRTGEKVFLECVQDMDHENMFWYRQDPGLGLRLIYFSYDVKMKEKGDIPEGYSVSREKKERFSLILESASTNQTSMYLCASSSSTATNEKLFFGSGTQLSVL.

This clone was seen just once. V and J are TRBV19 and TRBJ1-3, with TRBD1 matching 7 bases. CDR1 LNHDA and CDR2 SQIVND come from the germline V gene (reference sequence). With V trimmed by 11 bases and J by 0 bases, 7 bases remained unmatched. The length of the CDR3 is 14 residues. The CDR3 loop is CACHRDSSGNTIYF. In DNA form, the CDR3 reads TGTGCCTGCCACCGGGACAGCTCTGGAAACACCATATATTTT.

This chain links TRBV19 with TRBJ2-2; D assignment may be TRBD1 or TRBD2 (6 bases each). CDR3 length: 16 amino acids. In germline, CDR1 is LNHDA, CDR2 SQIVND (reference sequence). Trimming removed 10 bases from V and 4 bases from J, with 22 bases in between. The CDR3 DNA reads TGTGCCACCTCCCCTGAGGGGGGCATAAGCACCGGGGAGCTGTTTTTT. This encodes CATSPEGGISTGELFF.